The 15 T cell receptor beta chains given below trace back to one sample, sequenced in a study of blood T cell repertoires in COVID-19. The repertoire was sequenced with immunoSEQ multiplex PCR; TCRdb's copy has only in-frame clones and lacks some. Among over 100,000 clones listed, roughly 86% were seen once. Material: peripheral blood. These receptors all come from a man between 40 and 49 years old with acute or convalescent COVID-19.

The chain's CDR3 is CASRANGQRNTEAFF. DNA of the CDR3: TGTGCCAGCAGAGCCAACGGACAGAGGAACACTGAAGCTTTCTTT. This sequence joins TRBV25-1 and TRBJ1-1, with TRBD1 as a possible D gene (6 bases). The CDR3 has 15 amino acids. Deletions cut 6 bases from V and 1 base from J, with 15 bases between. Germline CDR1 is MGHDK and CDR2 is SYGVNS. The full variable domain, its missing parts supplied by reference TRBV25-1 and TRBJ1-1, is EADIYQTPRYLVIGTGKKITLECSQTMGHDKMYWYQQDPGMELHLIHYSYGVNSTEKGDLSSESTVSRIRTEHFPLTLESARPSHTSQYLCASRANGQRNTEAFFGQGTRLTVV.

This clone was detected a few times. The V call is TRBV6-5, the J call TRBJ1-2; 7 nucleotides align to TRBD1. With 5 bases clipped from V and 3 bases from J, the junction kept 9 bases outside the gene matches. The CDR3 consists of 15 residues. Per the germline V gene, CDR1 is MNHEY and CDR2 is SVGAGI. CDR3 sequence: CASSRGRGDYYGYTF. In DNA, the CDR3 is TGTGCCAGCAGTCGGGGCAGGGGGGACTACTATGGCTACACCTTC.

The rearrangement joins TRBV7-3 to TRBJ2-2; 8 bases line up with TRBD2. CDR3 length equals 18 residues. The V and J ends lost 5 bases and 0 bases, in that order; junction bases with no gene match: 11. CDR1 SGHTA and CDR2 FQGTGA come from the germline V gene. The CDR3 spells CASSPTRGGFANTGELFF. In DNA, the CDR3 is TGTGCCAGCAGCCCAACTCGCGGGGGGTTCGCGAACACCGGGGAGCTGTTTTTT.

This clone was recorded only once. The chain couples TRBV4-1 to TRBJ1-1; tentative D call: TRBD1 (5 bases). Germline CDR1 is MGHRA and CDR2 is YSYEKL. This CDR3 region has 15 residues. V shed 3 bases and J shed 4 bases, with 15 bases lying between them. CDR3 DNA: TGCGCCAGCAGCCAGGGCCTTGCGGGGGGCACTGAAGCTTTCTTT. It yields the protein CASSQGLAGGTEAFF.

This chain links TRBV6-5 with TRBJ2-2; TRBD1 agrees at 8 bases. The germline V gene encodes CDR1 MNHEY and CDR2 SVGAGI. V was pared by 5 bases and J by 2 bases, with 4 bases of the junction left unmatched. The CDR3 has 15 residues. CDR3 residues: CASSKDRDNTGELFF. Here the CDR3 DNA reads TGTGCCAGCAGTAAGGACAGGGATAACACCGGGGAGCTGTTTTTT.

The chain is built from TRBV21-1 and TRBJ1-5. TRBV21-1 is a documented pseudogene. This CDR3 is built from 14 residues. The CDR3 reads CASSKWQGGQPQHF. The CDR3 region has the DNA TGTGCCAGCAGCAAATGGCAGGGAGGTCAGCCCCAGCATTTT.

V and J are TRBV7-2 and TRBJ2-3; D perhaps matches TRBD2 (5 bases). This CDR3 has 14 residues. The V end was cut by 5 bases, the J end by 8 bases, with 17 bases between. The germline CDR1 and CDR2 sequences are SGHTA and FQGNSA. CDR3 in amino acids: CASSPLGTGSTQYF. The DNA for the CDR3 is TGTGCCAGCAGCCCTTTAGGTACGGGGAGTACGCAGTATTTT.

The chain uses TRBV7-9 and TRBJ1-1, with no clear D. The CDR3 extends over 13 amino acids. The V gene lost 4 bases and the J gene lost 1 base, with 7 bases spanning the gap. Germline V lookup: CDR1 SEHNR, CDR2 FQNEAQ (reference sequence). The CDR3 region has the DNA TGTGCCAGCAGCTCCCTAGGGAACACTGAAGCTTTCTTT. Its protein product is CASSSLGNTEAFF.

The rearrangement links TRBV7-5 to TRBJ1-2. TRBV7-5 is a listed pseudogene. The CDR3 runs 12 residues. This CDR3 is CARSCWGAGYTF. CDR3 DNA sequence: TGTGCCAGAAGCTGTTGGGGAGCTGGCTACACCTTC.

J is TRBJ1-2 and V is TRBV30; TRBD1 agrees at 9 bases. The germline V gene has CDR1 GTSNPN and CDR2 SVGIG (reference sequence). The CDR3 length is 14 residues. The ends lost 0 bases at V and 5 bases at J; junction bases unmatched: 4. The CDR3 loop reads CAWSVGTGIYGYTF. The CDR3 bases are TGTGCCTGGAGTGTCGGGACAGGGATATATGGCTACACCTTC.

This sequence joins TRBV15 and TRBJ2-5, with D tentatively TRBD1 (6 bases). Germline V gene sequence: CDR1 LNHNV, CDR2 YYDKDF (reference sequence). CDR3 length: 15 amino acids. With 2 bases removed from V and 5 bases from J, the gap between germline ends came to 15 bases. CDR3 sequence reads: CATSRTRGAEETQYF. In DNA, the CDR3 is TGTGCCACCAGCAGAACCAGGGGAGCGGAGGAGACCCAGTACTTC.

V gene TRBV24-1 combines with J gene TRBJ1-6; 7 positions agree with TRBD1. CDR1 is KGHDR and CDR2 is SFDVKD in the germline V gene. The CDR3 has 15 residues. With 3 bases clipped from V and 7 bases from J, the junction kept 5 bases outside the gene matches. The CDR3 DNA is TGTGCCACCAGTGATGCCCGACAGGGCAATTCACCCCTCCACTTT. Protein sequence: CATSDARQGNSPLHF.

This clone has just one count. The V and J genes are TRBV5-4 and TRBJ1-2, with D uncertain. V was pared by 4 bases and J by 8 bases, with 12 bases between. Germline CDR1 is SGHNT and CDR2 is YYREEE (reference sequence). This CDR3 has 12 residues. CDR3 in DNA: TGTGCCAGCAGCCTTAGCGATACGGGCTACACCTTC. Its protein product is CASSLSDTGYTF.

This clone was recorded once. The V call is TRBV7-3, the J call TRBJ1-2; a weak D match, TRBD1 (5 bases). This CDR3 has 13 amino acids. V shed 3 bases and J shed 4 bases, with 9 bases lying between them. Germline loops: CDR1 SGHTA, CDR2 FQGTGA. The CDR3, as DNA: TGTGCCAGCAGCTTCGGGGGGTCCTATGGCTACACCTTC. Translation: CASSFGGSYGYTF.

The DNA for the CDR3 is TGTGCCAGCAGCTTGGGACAGGGGTTGAACACTGAAGCTTTCTTT. Translated: CASSLGQGLNTEAFF. The rearrangement uses TRBV5-5 and TRBJ1-1, with 8 nucleotides matching TRBD1. This CDR3 comprises 15 residues. J lost 0 bases, V lost 0 bases, and 1 base had no gene match. Germline values: CDR1 SGHKS, CDR2 YYEKEE (reference sequence).